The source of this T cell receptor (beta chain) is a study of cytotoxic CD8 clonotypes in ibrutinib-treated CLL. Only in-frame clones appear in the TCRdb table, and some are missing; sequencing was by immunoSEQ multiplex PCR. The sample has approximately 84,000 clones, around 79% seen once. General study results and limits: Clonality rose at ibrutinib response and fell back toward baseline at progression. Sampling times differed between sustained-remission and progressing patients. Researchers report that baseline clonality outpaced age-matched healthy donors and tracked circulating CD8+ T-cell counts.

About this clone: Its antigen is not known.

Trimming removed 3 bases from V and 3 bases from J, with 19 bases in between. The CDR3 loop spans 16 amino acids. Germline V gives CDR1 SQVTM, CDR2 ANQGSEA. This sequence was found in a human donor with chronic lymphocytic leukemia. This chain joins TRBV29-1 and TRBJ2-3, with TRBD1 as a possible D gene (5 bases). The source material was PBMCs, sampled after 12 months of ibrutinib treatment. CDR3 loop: CSVDAQSRVVTDTQYF. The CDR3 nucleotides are TGCAGCGTTGATGCCCAGTCCAGGGTAGTAACAGATACGCAGTATTTT.